The 26 T cell receptor beta chains in this list originate from one sample, sequenced in a study of cytomegalovirus exposure and HLA in healthy donors. A multiplex PCR was run with 60 Vbeta primers and 13 Jbeta primers. The repertoire was sequenced with immunoSEQ multiplex PCR; TCRdb's copy has only in-frame clones and lacks some. The sample lists some 180,000 clones; 76% were seen once. The material sequenced was PBMCs. Source of these receptors: a young woman in good health and CMV-seropositive.

Only one count was recorded for this clone. The J gene is TRBJ1-2, the V gene TRBV28; 11 nucleotides align to TRBD1. This CDR3 has 14 residues. V was clipped by 6 bases and J by 8 bases; unmatched bases: 8. Germline CDR1 reads MDHEN; CDR2 reads SYDVKM. The CDR3 DNA reads TGTGCCAGCAGATGGGGACAGGGGGGATCCGGCTACACCTTC. Amino acid sequence: CASRWGQGGSGYTF.

This chain uses TRBV5-1 with TRBJ1-4; maybe TRBD1 (5 bases). Germline V gene data show CDR1 as SGHRS and CDR2 as YFSETQ. The ends were cut back, 4 bases at V and 8 bases at J, with 9 bases in the middle. The CDR3 loop spans 12 amino acids. The CDR3 region has the DNA TGCGCCAGCAGCCGGGAGGGGGAAAAACTGTTTTTT. Its translation is CASSREGEKLFF.

The V gene is TRBV28, the J gene TRBJ1-2; 7 nucleotides align to TRBD1. V trimming: 5 bases; J trimming: 5 bases; junction bases outside the gene matches: 8. Germline values: CDR1 MDHEN, CDR2 SYDVKM. This CDR3 is built from 14 residues. This CDR3 reads CASSNPTGVYGYTF. The CDR3 nucleotides are TGTGCCAGCAGTAACCCCACAGGGGTATATGGCTACACCTTC.

This chain connects TRBV6-5 to TRBJ2-7; TRBD2 might be the D (7 bases). This CDR3 contains 14 residues. The V and J ends lost 7 bases and 0 bases respectively, with 13 bases between them. CDR1 MNHEY and CDR2 SVGAGI come from the germline V gene. The CDR3 loop is CASTLRGGSYEQYF. CDR3 coding DNA: TGTGCCAGCACCCTTAGGGGGGGCTCCTACGAGCAGTACTTC.

CDR3 region: CASSLRKQGLETQYF. The CDR3 coding sequence is TGCGCCAGCAGCTTGAGAAAACAGGGGCTAGAGACCCAGTACTTC. The chain carries TRBV5-1 and TRBJ2-5; 7 bases map to TRBD1. CDR1 and CDR2 from the germline V gene are SGHRS and YFSETQ. Trimming took 1 base from V and 4 from J; bases not matched to a gene: 7. This CDR3 contains 15 residues.

The J gene is TRBJ2-5, the V gene TRBV10-3, with 8 bases that match TRBD1. V was pared by 0 bases and J by 5 bases, with 5 bases of the junction left unmatched. The CDR3 extends over 15 amino acids. Germline CDR1 reads ENHRY; CDR2 reads SYGVKD. CDR3 bases: TGTGCCATCAGTGAGTCAGGCAGGGGGCAGGAGACCCAGTACTTC. The encoded protein is CAISESGRGQETQYF.

This chain uses TRBV7-8 with TRBJ2-7; D is perhaps TRBD1 (5 bases). Germline V lookup: CDR1 SGHVS, CDR2 FQNEAQ. The CDR3 contains 14 residues. V dropped 3 bases and J dropped 5 bases, with 14 bases sitting between them. The CDR3 DNA sequence: TGTGCCAGCAGCTTGGGCAGGGCGCTCGACGAGCAGTACTTC. Residues: CASSLGRALDEQYF.

This chain connects TRBV5-4 to TRBJ2-5, with 7 bases lining up with TRBD1. Judging by the DNA end, TRBJ2-7 fits better; the J call may be wrong. CDR1 and CDR2 from the germline V gene are SGHNT and YYREEE (reference sequence). The CDR3 has 14 residues. In DNA, the CDR3 is TGTGCCAGCAGCCCGGGACAGAACTCCTACGAGCAGTACTTC. Translation: CASSPGQNSYEQYF.

The gene calls are TRBV6-6 and TRBJ2-3; D might be TRBD1 (5 bases). The CDR3 has 13 amino acids. V was pared by 5 bases and J by 4 bases, with 10 bases between. Germline V CDR1 and CDR2: MNHNY, SVGAGI (reference sequence). CDR3 nucleotides: TGTGCCAGCAGTCATATAGGGGCAGATACGCAGTATTTT. It encodes CASSHIGADTQYF.

The chain uses TRBV2 and TRBJ2-7; 7 bases are a match to TRBD1. Germline-derived CDR1 and CDR2 are SNHLY and FYNNEI. Unmatched junction bases numbered 7, after V lost 7 bases and J lost 4 bases. This CDR3 is built from 13 residues. The CDR3 spells CASKPDRAYEQYF. The CDR3, as DNA: TGTGCCAGCAAGCCCGACAGGGCTTACGAGCAGTACTTC. The whole variable domain, remainder taken from reference TRBV2 and TRBJ2-7, is EPEVTQTPSHQVTQMGQEVILRCVPISNHLYFYWYRQILGQKVEFLVSFYNNEISEKSEIFDDQFSVERPDGSNFTLKIRSTKLEDSAMYFCASKPDRAYEQYFGPGTRLTVT.

This chain connects TRBV6-6 to TRBJ1-2; 10 bases align to TRBD1. V lost 8 bases, J lost 6 bases, and 12 bases stayed unmatched. Germline assignment: CDR1 MNHNY and CDR2 SVGAGI (reference sequence). The CDR3 covers 15 residues. The CDR3 is CASRRPGQGYDGYTF. Written as DNA, the CDR3 is TGTGCCAGCCGACGCCCGGGACAGGGGTATGATGGCTACACCTTC.

The chain links TRBV28 to TRBJ1-5, with no clear D. The germline V gene has CDR1 MDHEN and CDR2 SYDVKM. The length of the CDR3 is 13 residues. V was pared by 3 bases and J by 4 bases, with 7 bases between. The CDR3 loop is CASSLISNQPQHF. CDR3 coding DNA: TGTGCCAGCAGTTTGATTAGTAATCAGCCCCAGCATTTT.

The chain uses TRBV10-3 and TRBJ1-4; D is undetermined. The CDR3 has 14 amino acids. V was cut by 6 bases and J by 1 base, with 9 bases left in between. The V gene's germline CDR1 is ENHRY and CDR2 SYGVKD. CDR3 nucleotides: TGTGCCATCAGCGAAAGCGGAACTAATGAAAAACTGTTTTTT. Its protein is CAISESGTNEKLFF.

The chain is built from TRBV2 and TRBJ2-5, with 8 bases matching TRBD1. From germline, CDR1 is SNHLY and CDR2 FYNNEI. The CDR3 is made up of 13 amino acids. The trim removed 7 bases at V and 5 bases at J, leaving 6 bases unmatched. CDR3 amino acids: CASKSGGGETQYF. CDR3 nucleotide sequence: TGTGCCAGCAAATCAGGGGGCGGGGAGACCCAGTACTTC.

This clone came up once. V is TRBV29-1 and J is TRBJ2-3; D unresolved. The V end lost 4 bases, the J end lost 1 base, and 12 bases lay between the germline ends. Germline V CDR1 and CDR2: SQVTM, ANQGSEA. This CDR3 is built from 14 residues. Written as DNA, the CDR3 is TGCAGCGTTGCCCCCCCTAGGCGCACAGATACGCAGTATTTT. This gives the protein CSVAPPRRTDTQYF.

The rearrangement links TRBV5-6 to TRBJ2-5; the match to TRBD2 covers 11 bases. The CDR3 consists of 17 residues. J was trimmed by 11 bases and V by 4 bases; bases with no gene match: 19. From germline, CDR1 is SGHDT and CDR2 YYEEEE. The CDR3 DNA follows: TGTGCCAGCAGCCTATTTCCGTCTAGCGGGGGGACGAGGGAGCAGTACTTC. The encoded protein is CASSLFPSSGGTREQYF.

The chain uses TRBV7-9 and TRBJ2-7; 7 nucleotides align to TRBD2. The CDR3 contains 16 residues. Germline CDR1 SEHNR, CDR2 FQNEAQ (reference sequence). With 4 bases clipped from V and 6 bases from J, the junction kept 15 bases outside the gene matches. The CDR3 protein is CASSSMGGFSAGEQYF. CDR3 nucleotides: TGTGCCAGCAGCTCCATGGGGGGGTTTAGCGCAGGCGAGCAGTACTTC.

The chain couples TRBV19 to TRBJ2-5, with 11 positions matching TRBD2. After removal of 5 bases from V and 2 bases from J, the junction contained 4 bases not matched to a gene. This CDR3 is built from 15 residues. CDR1 and CDR2 from the germline V gene are LNHDA and SQIVND (reference sequence). The CDR3 is CASSPRTSGQETQYF. The CDR3 DNA sequence: TGTGCCAGTAGTCCAAGGACTAGCGGGCAAGAGACCCAGTACTTC.

The CDR3 reads CAASLGGKGSYEQYF. The CDR3 DNA follows: TGTGCCGCCTCCCTGGGGGGTAAGGGCTCCTACGAGCAGTACTTC. The chain links TRBV10-3 to TRBJ2-5; weak D call: TRBD2 (6 bases). The DNA end favors TRBJ2-7, so the J call may be wrong. This CDR3 has 15 amino acids. Germline V gives CDR1 ENHRY, CDR2 SYGVKD.

A word on this clone: One end of the junction fails to match germline, which may point to a read error. The rearrangement uses TRBV19 and TRBJ2-4, with a possible D match to TRBD2 (7 bases). This CDR3 contains 15 residues. Germline CDR1 reads LNHDA; CDR2 reads SQIVND (reference sequence). The CDR3 DNA follows: TGTGCCAGTAGTATAGGAGGGGGGGCGCGTAACAGTCAGTACTTC. Translated: CASSIGGGARNSQYF.

This rearrangement joins TRBV7-2 to TRBJ2-3, with 7 bases that match TRBD2. After removal of 10 bases from V and 2 bases from J, the junction contained 6 bases not matched to a gene. This CDR3 spans 13 amino acids. CDR1 SGHTA and CDR2 FQGNSA come from the germline V gene. The CDR3 nucleotides are TGTGCCACGCGGGGGAGTGACACAGATACGCAGTATTTT. This gives the protein CATRGSDTDTQYF.

V is TRBV28 and J is TRBJ1-3, with D unresolved. Germline V gene sequence: CDR1 MDHEN, CDR2 SYDVKM. This CDR3 is built from 16 residues. V lost 6 bases, J lost 0 bases, and 15 bases lay in between. CDR3 sequence: CASRPYDKSSGNTIYF. For the CDR3, the DNA is TGTGCCAGCAGACCATACGACAAGAGCTCTGGAAACACCATATATTTT.

This clone came up once. J is TRBJ2-3 and V is TRBV7-2; D is uncertain. Germline CDR1 is SGHTA and CDR2 is FQGNSA. V was cut by 0 bases and J by 2 bases, with 6 bases left in between. The CDR3 extends over 14 amino acids. The CDR3 loop reads CASSLAGPTDTQYF. The CDR3 DNA is TGTGCCAGCAGCTTAGCGGGCCCCACAGATACGCAGTATTTT.

V is TRBV4-3 and J is TRBJ2-3, with 7 bases that match TRBD2. Germline V CDR1 and CDR2: LGHNA, YSLEER. Trimming cost V 0 bases and J 4 bases; bases outside gene matches: 10. The CDR3 spans 17 residues. The CDR3: CASSQDSGGGPADTQYF. CDR3 DNA: TGCGCCAGCAGCCAAGATTCTGGGGGGGGTCCCGCAGATACGCAGTATTTT.

This clone was observed a few times. V usage is TRBV7-7 and J usage is TRBJ2-3; 7 positions agree with TRBD1. Unmatched junction bases numbered 1, after V lost 1 base and J lost 3 bases. The CDR3 has 14 residues. The germline V gene encodes CDR1 SSHAT and CDR2 FNYEAQ (reference sequence). This chain's CDR3 is CASSLDRGTDTQYF. CDR3 DNA sequence: TGTGCCAGCAGCTTAGACAGGGGTACAGATACGCAGTATTTT.

This clone has just a few counts. The genes are TRBV4-3 and TRBJ2-7, with D perhaps TRBD1 (6 bases). V was trimmed by 0 bases and J by 12 bases, leaving 12 bases between them. The CDR3 runs to 12 residues. Germline assignment: CDR1 LGHNA and CDR2 YSLEER. The CDR3 here is CASSQDRGPMYF. For the CDR3, the DNA is TGCGCCAGCAGCCAAGACAGGGGCCCCATGTACTTC.